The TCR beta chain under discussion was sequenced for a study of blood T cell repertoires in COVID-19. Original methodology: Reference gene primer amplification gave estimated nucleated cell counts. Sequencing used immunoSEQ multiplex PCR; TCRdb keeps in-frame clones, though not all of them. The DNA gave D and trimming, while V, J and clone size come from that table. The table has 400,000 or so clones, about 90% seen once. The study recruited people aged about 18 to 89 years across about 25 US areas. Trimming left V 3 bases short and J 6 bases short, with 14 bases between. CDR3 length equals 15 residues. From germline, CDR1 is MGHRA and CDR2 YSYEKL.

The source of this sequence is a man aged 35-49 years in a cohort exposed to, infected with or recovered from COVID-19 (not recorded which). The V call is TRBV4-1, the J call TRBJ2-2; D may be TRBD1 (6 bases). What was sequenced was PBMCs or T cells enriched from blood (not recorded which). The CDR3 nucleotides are TGCGCCAGCAGCCAGGCCGGACAGTTTCCCGGGGAGCTGTTTTTT. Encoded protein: CASSQAGQFPGELFF.